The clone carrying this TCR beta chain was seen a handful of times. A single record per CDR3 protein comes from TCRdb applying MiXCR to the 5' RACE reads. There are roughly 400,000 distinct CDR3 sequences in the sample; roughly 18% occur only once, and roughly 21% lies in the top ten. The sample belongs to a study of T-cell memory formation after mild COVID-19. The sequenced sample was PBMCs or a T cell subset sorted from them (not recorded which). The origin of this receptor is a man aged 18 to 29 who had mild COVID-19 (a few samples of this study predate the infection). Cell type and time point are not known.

The CDR3 DNA reads as TGTGCCAGCAAGCGTACGGGACAGGGAAACACTGAAGCTTTCTTT. Protein sequence: CASKRTGQGNTEAFF. The chain carries TRBV3-1 and TRBJ1-1, with 9 bases lining up with TRBD1. Germline loops: CDR1 LGHDT, CDR2 YNNKEL (reference sequence). The CDR3 contains 15 residues. Losses at the gene ends were 7 bases for V and 2 bases for J; bases not matched to a gene: 8.